This T cell receptor (beta chain) was found in a study of T-cell reconstitution after alpha-beta-depleted transplantation in children. This clonotype was detected many times. Preparing the TCRbeta library involved the use of unique molecular identifiers. Using its own MiXCR run on the PCR reads, TCRdb lists one record per CDR3 protein. The repertoire includes a few hundred thousand distinct CDR3 sequences, 7.5% to 10% of them detected once, and approximately 5% sits in the top ten. The sequencing here drew on PBMCs from the stem cell graft donor, taken from the stem cell graft. This clonotype originated in a human donor who donated a stem cell graft to a child with SCID.

For the CDR3, the DNA is TGTGCCAGCAGCTTACTGGGCATGAACACTGAAGCTTTCTTT. This gives the protein CASSLLGMNTEAFF. The chain joins TRBV7-2 to TRBJ1-1; no reliable D call. The CDR3 spans 14 residues. The germline gives CDR1 SGHTA, CDR2 FQGNSA. With 2 bases removed from V and 0 bases from J, the gap between germline ends came to 7 bases.